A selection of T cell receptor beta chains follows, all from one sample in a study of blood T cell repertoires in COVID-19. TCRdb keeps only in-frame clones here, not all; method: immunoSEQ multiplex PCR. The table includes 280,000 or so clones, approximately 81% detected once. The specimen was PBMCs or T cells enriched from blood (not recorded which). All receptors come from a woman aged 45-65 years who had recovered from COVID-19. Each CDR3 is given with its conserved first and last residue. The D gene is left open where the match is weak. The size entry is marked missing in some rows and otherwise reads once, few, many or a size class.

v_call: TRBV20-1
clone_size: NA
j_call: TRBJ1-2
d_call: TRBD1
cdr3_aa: CREGAGGYTF
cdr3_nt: TGCAGGGAGGGGGCCGGTGGCTACACCTTC

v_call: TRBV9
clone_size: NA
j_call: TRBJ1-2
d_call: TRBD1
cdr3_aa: CASSEQGAYGYTF
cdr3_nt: TGTGCCAGCAGCGAACAGGGGGCTTATGGCTACACCTTC

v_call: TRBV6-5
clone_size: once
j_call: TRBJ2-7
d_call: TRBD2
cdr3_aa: CASSPRGEGTGQRYF
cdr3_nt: TGTGCCAGCAGTCCTCGTGGGGAGGGGACCGGCCAGCGGTACTTC

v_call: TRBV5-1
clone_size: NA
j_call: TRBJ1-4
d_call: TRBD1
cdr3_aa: CASRMTGGFEEKLFF
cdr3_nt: TGCGCCAGCAGGATGACAGGGGGATTCGAGGAAAAACTGTTTTTT

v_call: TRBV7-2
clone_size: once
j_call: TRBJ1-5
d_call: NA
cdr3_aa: CASSSGGSNQPQHF
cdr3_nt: TGTGCCAGCAGCTCAGGTGGTAGCAATCAGCCCCAGCATTTT

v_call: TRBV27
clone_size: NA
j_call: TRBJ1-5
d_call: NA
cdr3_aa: CASKAGVNQPQHF
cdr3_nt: TGTGCCAGCAAGGCAGGGGTTAATCAGCCCCAGCATTTT

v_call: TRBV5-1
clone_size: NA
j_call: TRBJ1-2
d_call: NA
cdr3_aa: CASSSTSGFGINYGYTF
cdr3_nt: TGCGCCAGCAGCTCTACGTCGGGGTTTGGAATAAACTATGGCTACACCTTC

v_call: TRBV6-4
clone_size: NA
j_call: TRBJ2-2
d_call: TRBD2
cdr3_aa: CASSEKTSGSANTGELFF
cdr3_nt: TGTGCCAGCAGTGAGAAGACTAGCGGGAGTGCTAACACCGGGGAGCTGTTTTTT

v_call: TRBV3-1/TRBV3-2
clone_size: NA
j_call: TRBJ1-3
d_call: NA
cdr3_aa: CASSQDRPGIGNTIYF
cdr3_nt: TGTGCCAGCAGCCAAGATCGACCGGGGATAGGAAACACCATATATTTT

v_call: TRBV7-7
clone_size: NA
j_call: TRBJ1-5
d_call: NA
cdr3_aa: CASSCRQLFNQPQHF
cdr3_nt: TGTGCCAGCAGCTGTAGACAGCTTTTCAATCAGCCCCAGCATTTT

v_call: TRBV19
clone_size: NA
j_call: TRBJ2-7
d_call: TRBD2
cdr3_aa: CASSNSDGLAGNNYEQYF
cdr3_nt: TGTGCCAGTAGTAATTCCGATGGACTAGCGGGTAATAACTACGAGCAGTACTTC

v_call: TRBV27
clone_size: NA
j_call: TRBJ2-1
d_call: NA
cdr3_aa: CASSSNARGSSYNEQFF
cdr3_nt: TGTGCCAGCAGTTCCAACGCTAGGGGAAGCTCCTACAATGAGCAGTTCTTC

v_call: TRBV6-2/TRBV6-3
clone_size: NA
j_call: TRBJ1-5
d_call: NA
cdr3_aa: CASSYIMRAGNQPQHF
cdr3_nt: TGTGCCAGCAGTTACATCATGAGGGCAGGCAATCAGCCCCAGCATTTT

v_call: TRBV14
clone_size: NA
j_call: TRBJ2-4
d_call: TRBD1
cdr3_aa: CASSQNRGNIQYF
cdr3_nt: TGTGCCAGCAGCCAAAACAGGGGAAACATTCAGTACTTC

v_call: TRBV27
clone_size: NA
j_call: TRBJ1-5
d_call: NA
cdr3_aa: CASSPRAEYSNQPQHF
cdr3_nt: TGTGCCAGCAGTCCGCGGGCCGAATATAGCAATCAGCCCCAGCATTTT

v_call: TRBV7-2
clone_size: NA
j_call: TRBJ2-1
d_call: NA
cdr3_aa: CASSPRTLLEQFF
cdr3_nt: TGTGCCAGCAGCCCAAGAACTCTCCTAGAGCAGTTCTTC

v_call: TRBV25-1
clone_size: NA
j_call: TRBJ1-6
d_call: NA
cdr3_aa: CASSEWGGTEGSPLHF
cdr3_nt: TGTGCCAGCAGTGAATGGGGGGGGACCGAGGGATCACCCCTCCACTTT

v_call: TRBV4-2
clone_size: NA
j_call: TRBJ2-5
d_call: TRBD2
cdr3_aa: CASSQRGLAGGEYQETQYF
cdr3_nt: TGTGCCAGCAGCCAACGTGGACTAGCGGGGGGGGAGTACCAAGAGACCCAGTACTTC

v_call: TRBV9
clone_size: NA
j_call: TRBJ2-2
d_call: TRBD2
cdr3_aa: CASSVSPSGAGELFF
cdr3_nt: TGTGCCAGCAGCGTATCCCCTAGCGGGGCCGGGGAGCTGTTTTTT

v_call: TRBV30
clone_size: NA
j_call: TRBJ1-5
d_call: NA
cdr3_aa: CAWSVPGGQPQHF
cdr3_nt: TGTGCCTGGAGTGTACCCGGGGGGCAGCCCCAGCATTTT

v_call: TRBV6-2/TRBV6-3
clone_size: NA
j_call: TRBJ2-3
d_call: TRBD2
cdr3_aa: CASSLAGGSGDTQYF
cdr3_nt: TGTGCCAGCAGCTTAGCGGGGGGCTCGGGAGATACGCAGTATTTT

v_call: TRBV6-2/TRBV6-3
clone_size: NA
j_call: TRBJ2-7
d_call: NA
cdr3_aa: CASSWAGYEQYF
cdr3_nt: TGTGCCAGCAGTTGGGCGGGCTACGAGCAGTACTTC

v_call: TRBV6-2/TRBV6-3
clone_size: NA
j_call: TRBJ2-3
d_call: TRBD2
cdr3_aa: CASSQRTSGGAEDTQYF
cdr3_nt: TGTGCCAGCAGTCAGCGGACTAGCGGGGGGGCTGAAGATACGCAGTATTTT

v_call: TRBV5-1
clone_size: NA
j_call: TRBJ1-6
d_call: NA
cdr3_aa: CASSLNNPSYNSPLHF
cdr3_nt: TGCGCCAGCAGCTTGAACAACCCCTCCTATAATTCACCCCTCCACTTT